This TCR beta chain was sequenced for a study of CD8 T cells in ankylosing spondylitis. The TCR beta libraries were generated through quantitative 5'-RACE incorporating molecular barcodes. Using its own MiXCR run on the 5' RACE reads, TCRdb lists one record per CDR3 protein. This sample carries around 210,000 distinct CDR3 sequences, 7.5% to 9.5% of them seen once, and the ten largest clones take roughly 5%. General observations from the study: Significantly higher representation of disease-linked clones was reported for matched ankylosing spondylitis synovial fluid.

Per germline, CDR1 DFQATT and CDR2 SNEGSKA (reference sequence). CDR3 length equals 18 residues. Details on this clonotype: Its specificity is unknown. A read error may account for a junction end that differs from germline.

V is TRBV20-1 and J is TRBJ2-1, with 9 nucleotides matching TRBD2. The clonotype comes from a female donor with ankylosing spondylitis or in good health (not recorded which). The sequenced material came from blood, either unsorted or a sorted T cell fraction (not recorded which). CDR3 region: CCASPPGLAASSYNEQFF. CDR3 sequence (DNA): TGCTGTGCTAGCCCACCGGGACTAGCCGCTAGCTCCTACAATGAGCAGTTCTTC.